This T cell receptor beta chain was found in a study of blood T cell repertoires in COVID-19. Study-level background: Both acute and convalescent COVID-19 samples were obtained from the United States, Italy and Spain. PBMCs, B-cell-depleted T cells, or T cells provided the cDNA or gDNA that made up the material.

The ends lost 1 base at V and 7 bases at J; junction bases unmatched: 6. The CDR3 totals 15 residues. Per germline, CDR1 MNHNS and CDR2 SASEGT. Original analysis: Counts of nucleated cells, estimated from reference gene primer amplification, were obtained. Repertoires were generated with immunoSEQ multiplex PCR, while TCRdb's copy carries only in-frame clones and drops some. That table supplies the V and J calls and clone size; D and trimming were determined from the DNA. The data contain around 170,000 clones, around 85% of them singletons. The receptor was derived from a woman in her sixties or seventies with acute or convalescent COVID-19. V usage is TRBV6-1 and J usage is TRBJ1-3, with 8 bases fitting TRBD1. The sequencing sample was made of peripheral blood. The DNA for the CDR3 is TGTGCCAGCAGTGAAGGGCCCAGGGGGCACAACACCATATATTTT. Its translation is CASSEGPRGHNTIYF.